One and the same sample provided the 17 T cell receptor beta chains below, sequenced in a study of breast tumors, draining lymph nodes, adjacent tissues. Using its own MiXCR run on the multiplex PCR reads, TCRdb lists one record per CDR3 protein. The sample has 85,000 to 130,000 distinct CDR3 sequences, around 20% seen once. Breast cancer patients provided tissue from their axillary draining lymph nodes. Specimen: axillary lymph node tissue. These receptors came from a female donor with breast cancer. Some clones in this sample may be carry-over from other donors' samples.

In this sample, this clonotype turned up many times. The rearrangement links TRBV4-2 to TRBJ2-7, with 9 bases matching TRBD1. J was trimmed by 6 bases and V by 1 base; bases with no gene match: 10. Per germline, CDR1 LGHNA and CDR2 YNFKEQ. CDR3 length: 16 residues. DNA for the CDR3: TGTGCCAGCAGCCAAGCCGCCGGGACAGGGAAGAGCGAGCAGTACTTC. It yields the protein CASSQAAGTGKSEQYF.

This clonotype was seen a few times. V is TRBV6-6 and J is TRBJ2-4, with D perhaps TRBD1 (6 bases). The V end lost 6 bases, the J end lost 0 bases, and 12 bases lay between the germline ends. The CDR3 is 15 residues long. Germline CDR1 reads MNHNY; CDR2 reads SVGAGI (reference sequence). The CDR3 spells CASSQDSLAKNIQYF. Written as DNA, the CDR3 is TGTGCCAGCAGCCAGGACAGTCTAGCCAAAAACATTCAGTACTTC.

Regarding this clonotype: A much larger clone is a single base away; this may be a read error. CDR3 sequence (DNA): TGTGCCGGCAGGATCCAGGGATCCTATAATTCACCCCTCCACTTT. Protein product: CAGRIQGSYNSPLHF. V and J are TRBV6-1 and TRBJ1-6; TRBD1 is a possible D gene (5 bases). Germline lookup yields CDR1 MNHNS and CDR2 SASEGT. This CDR3 is 15 amino acids long.

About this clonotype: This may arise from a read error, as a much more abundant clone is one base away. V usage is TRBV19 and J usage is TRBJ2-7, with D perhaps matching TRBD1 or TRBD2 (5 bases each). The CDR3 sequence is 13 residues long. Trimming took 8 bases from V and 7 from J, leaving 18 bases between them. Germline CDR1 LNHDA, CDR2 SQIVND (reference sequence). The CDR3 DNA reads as TGTGCCAGTGCGGTTAGGGGTGGGGAGGAGCAGTACTTC. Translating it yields CASAVRGGEEQYF.

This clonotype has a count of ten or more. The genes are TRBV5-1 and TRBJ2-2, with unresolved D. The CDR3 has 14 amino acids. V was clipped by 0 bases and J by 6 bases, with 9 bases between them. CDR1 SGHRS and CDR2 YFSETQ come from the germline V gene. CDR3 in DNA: TGCGCCAGCAGCTTGGGCAGGACGGCCGGGGAGCTGTTTTTT. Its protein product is CASSLGRTAGELFF.

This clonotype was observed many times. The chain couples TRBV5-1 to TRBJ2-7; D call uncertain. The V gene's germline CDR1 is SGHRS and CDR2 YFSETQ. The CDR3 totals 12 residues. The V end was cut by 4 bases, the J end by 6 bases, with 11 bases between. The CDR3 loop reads CASSLRPSEQYF. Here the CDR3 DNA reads TGCGCCAGCAGCCTGAGGCCCAGCGAGCAGTACTTC.

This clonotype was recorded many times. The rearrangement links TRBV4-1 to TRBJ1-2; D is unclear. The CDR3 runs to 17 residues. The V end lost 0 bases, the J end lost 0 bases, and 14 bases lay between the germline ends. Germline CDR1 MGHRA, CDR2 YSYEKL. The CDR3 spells CASSQDLSWGSNYGYTF. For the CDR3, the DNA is TGCGCCAGCAGCCAAGATCTGTCCTGGGGTTCTAACTATGGCTACACCTTC.

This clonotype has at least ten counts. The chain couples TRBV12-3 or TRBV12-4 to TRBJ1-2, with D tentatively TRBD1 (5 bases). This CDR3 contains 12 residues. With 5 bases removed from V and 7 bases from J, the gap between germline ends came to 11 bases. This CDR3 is CASSRDESGYTF. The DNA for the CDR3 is TGTGCCAGCAGTAGGGACGAAAGTGGCTACACCTTC.

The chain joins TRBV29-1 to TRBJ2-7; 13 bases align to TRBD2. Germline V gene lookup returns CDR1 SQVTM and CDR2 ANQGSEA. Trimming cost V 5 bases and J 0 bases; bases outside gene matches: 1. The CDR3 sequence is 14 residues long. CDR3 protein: CSVRTSGSSYEQYF. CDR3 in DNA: TGCAGCGTTAGGACTAGCGGGAGCTCCTACGAGCAGTACTTC.

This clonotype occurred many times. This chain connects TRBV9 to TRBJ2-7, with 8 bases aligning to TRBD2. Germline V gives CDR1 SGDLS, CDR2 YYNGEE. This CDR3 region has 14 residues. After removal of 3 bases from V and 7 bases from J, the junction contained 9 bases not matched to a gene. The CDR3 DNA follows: TGTGCCAGCAGCGGAGGACTAGCATCCCTGGAGCAGTACTTC. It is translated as CASSGGLASLEQYF.

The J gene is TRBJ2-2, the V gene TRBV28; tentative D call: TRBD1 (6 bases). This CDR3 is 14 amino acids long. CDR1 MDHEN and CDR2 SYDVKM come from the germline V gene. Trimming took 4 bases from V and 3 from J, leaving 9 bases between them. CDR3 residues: CASSSGVDTGELFF. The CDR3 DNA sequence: TGTGCCAGCAGTTCAGGGGTTGACACCGGGGAGCTGTTTTTT.

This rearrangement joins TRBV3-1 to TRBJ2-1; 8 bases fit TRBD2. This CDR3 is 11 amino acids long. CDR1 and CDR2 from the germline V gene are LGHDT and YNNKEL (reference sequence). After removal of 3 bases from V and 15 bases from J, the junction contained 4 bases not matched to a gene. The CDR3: CASSQSGGLFF. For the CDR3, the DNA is TGTGCCAGCAGCCAGAGCGGGGGTCTGTTCTTC.

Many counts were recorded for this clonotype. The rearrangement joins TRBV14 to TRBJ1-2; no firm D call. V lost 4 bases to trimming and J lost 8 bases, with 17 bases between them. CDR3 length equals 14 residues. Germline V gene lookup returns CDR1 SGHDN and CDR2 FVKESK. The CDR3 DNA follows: TGTGCCAGCAGCCCCTCGGGGTCGGCCTGGGGCTACACCTTC. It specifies CASSPSGSAWGYTF.

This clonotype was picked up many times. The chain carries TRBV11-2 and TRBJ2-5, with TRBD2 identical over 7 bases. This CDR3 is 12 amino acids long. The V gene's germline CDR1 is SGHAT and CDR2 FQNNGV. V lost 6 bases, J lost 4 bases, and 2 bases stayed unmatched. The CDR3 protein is CASSGLVETQYF. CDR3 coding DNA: TGTGCCAGCAGTGGACTAGTAGAGACCCAGTACTTC.

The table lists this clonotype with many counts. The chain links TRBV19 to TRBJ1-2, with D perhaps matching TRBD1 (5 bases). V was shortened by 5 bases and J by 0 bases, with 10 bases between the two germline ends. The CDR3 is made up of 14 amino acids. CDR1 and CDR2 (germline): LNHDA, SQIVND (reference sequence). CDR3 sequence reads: CASSRGGTNYGYTF. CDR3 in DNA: TGTGCCAGTAGTCGGGGCGGTACTAACTATGGCTACACCTTC. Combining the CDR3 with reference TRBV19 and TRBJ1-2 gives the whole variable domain DGGITQSPKYLFRKEGQNVTLSCEQNLNHDAMYWYRQDPGQGLRLIYYSQIVNDFQKGDIAEGYSVSREKKESFPLTVTSAQKNPTAFYLCASSRGGTNYGYTFGSGTRLTVV.

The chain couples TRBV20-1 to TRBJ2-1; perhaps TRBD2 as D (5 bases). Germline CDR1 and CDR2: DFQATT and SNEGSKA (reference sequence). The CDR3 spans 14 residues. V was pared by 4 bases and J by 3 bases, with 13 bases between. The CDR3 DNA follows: TGCAGTGCTACTAACCGGGAACTCTACAATGAGCAGTTCTTC. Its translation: CSATNRELYNEQFF.

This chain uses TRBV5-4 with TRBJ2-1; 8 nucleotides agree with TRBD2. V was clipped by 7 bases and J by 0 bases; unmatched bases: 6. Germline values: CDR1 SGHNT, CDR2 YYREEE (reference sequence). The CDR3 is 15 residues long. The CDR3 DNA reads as TGTGCCAGCGGCCTAAGCGGGAGCTCCTACAATGAGCAGTTCTTC. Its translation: CASGLSGSSYNEQFF.